Below are 26 T cell receptor beta chains sequenced from a single sample in a study of regulatory T cells in long-lasting Graves disease. Stated time point: persistent/refractory GD, antithyroid drugs over 5 years with positive TRAb. Scientists built the TCR library using RNA that was extracted from PBMCs. Building the TCR beta libraries relied on iRepertoire HTBI primers, and CDR3 regions underwent Arm-PCR. MiXCR was run by TCRdb on the multiplex PCR reads, yielding one entry per CDR3 protein. The sample holds roughly 450,000 distinct CDR3 sequences, approximately 23% seen once. Sequencing was performed on peripheral blood mononuclear cells (PBMCs), taken when the disease was refractory, from a patient treated with antithyroid drugs. The receptors come from a female donor with Graves disease.

This clonotype was counted a few times. V usage is TRBV11-1 and J usage is TRBJ1-1, with D unresolved. Trimming took 3 bases from V and 0 from J, leaving 14 bases between them. The CDR3 is 16 amino acids. Germline V gene lookup returns CDR1 SGHAT and CDR2 FQDESV (reference sequence). CDR3 amino acids: CASSFGKVRLNTEAFF. CDR3 DNA sequence: TGTGCCAGCAGCTTTGGAAAGGTCAGATTGAACACTGAAGCTTTCTTT.

The table lists this clonotype with many counts. The V call is TRBV6-5, the J call TRBJ1-5; D is uncertain. There are 14 residues in the CDR3. Germline values: CDR1 MNHEY, CDR2 SVGAGI. Trimming shortened V by 3 bases and J by 7 bases, and 13 bases separated the two germline ends. The CDR3 DNA reads as TGTGCCAGCAGTTATGGCAGAACGGAACAGCCCCAGCATTTT. Its protein is CASSYGRTEQPQHF.

In its sample, this clonotype was seen a few times. This sequence joins TRBV20-1 and TRBJ1-2, with 12 bases aligning to TRBD1. CDR1 DFQATT and CDR2 SNEGSKA come from the germline V gene (reference sequence). J gave up 6 bases and V 3 bases, and 8 bases lay outside the gene matches. The CDR3 runs 15 residues. CDR3 bases: TGCAGTGCTAGTTTGGGGACAGGGGGCGCGGATGGCTACACCTTC. Translation: CSASLGTGGADGYTF.

As for this clonotype: A much more abundant neighbour one base away suggests this may be a read error. The chain links TRBV12-3 or TRBV12-4 to TRBJ1-2; weak D call: TRBD1 (5 bases). Trimming left V 3 bases short and J 8 bases short, with 19 bases between. The CDR3 contains 15 residues. CDR3 loop: CASSFKGRTARGYTF. Here the CDR3 DNA reads TGTGCCAGCAGTTTTAAGGGGAGGACGGCGCGGGGCTACACCTTC.

In DNA, the CDR3 is TGTGCCAGCAGCCAAATTGAGTCACCACAAGAGACCCAGTACTTC. It codes for CASSQIESPQETQYF. The chain uses TRBV7-2 and TRBJ2-5; D gene ambiguous. The V gene lost 5 bases and the J gene lost 2 bases, with 15 bases spanning the gap. From germline, CDR1 is SGHTA and CDR2 FQGNSA. CDR3 length equals 15 residues.

This clonotype was counted between two and nine times. The chain recombines TRBV25-1 with TRBJ2-7; 8 bases are shared with TRBD1. Germline-derived CDR1 and CDR2 are MGHDK and SYGVNS. The junction had 3 bases not matched to a gene; V was cut back by 4 bases and J by 4 bases. This CDR3 contains 13 residues. The CDR3 is CASSAGGEYEQYF. In nucleotides, the CDR3 is TGTGCCAGCAGTGCAGGGGGCGAATACGAGCAGTACTTC.

The J gene is TRBJ2-2, the V gene TRBV7-2; TRBD2 aligns across 12 bases. Per the germline V gene, CDR1 is SGHTA and CDR2 is FQGNSA. This CDR3 is 15 amino acids long. V trimming: 6 bases; J trimming: 4 bases; junction bases outside the gene matches: 3. CDR3 bases: TGTGCCAGCAGACAACTAGCGGGAGGCACCGGGGAGCTGTTTTTT. Protein: CASRQLAGGTGELFF.

This clonotype was seen a handful of times. The genes are TRBV28 and TRBJ2-7, with 8 positions matching TRBD1. The trim removed 4 bases at V and 6 bases at J, leaving 8 bases unmatched. Germline V gives CDR1 MDHEN, CDR2 SYDVKM. CDR3 length equals 14 residues. CDR3 sequence reads: CASSSTGQGGEQYF. The DNA of the CDR3 is TGTGCCAGCAGTTCAACCGGACAGGGTGGCGAGCAGTACTTC.

The table lists this clonotype with many counts. V and J are TRBV7-2 and TRBJ2-7; perhaps TRBD2 as D (6 bases). Trimming pared 0 bases from V and 3 bases from J, leaving 9 bases between. The CDR3 extends over 14 amino acids. Germline loops: CDR1 SGHTA, CDR2 FQGNSA. The CDR3 is CASSLASGGYEQYF. CDR3 bases: TGTGCCAGCAGCTTAGCTAGCGGAGGCTACGAGCAGTACTTC.

J is TRBJ1-6 and V is TRBV3-1; D is ambiguous. V shed 0 bases and J shed 5 bases, with 5 bases lying between them. The CDR3 has 14 residues. Germline CDR1 and CDR2: LGHDT and YNNKEL (reference sequence). CDR3 amino acids: CASSQDKNNSPLHF. CDR3 DNA: TGTGCCAGCAGCCAAGATAAGAATAATTCACCCCTCCACTTT.

The table lists this clonotype with many counts. The chain carries TRBV29-1 and TRBJ2-7; no clear D gene. V was cut by 3 bases and J by 3 bases, with 9 bases left in between. Germline V CDR1 and CDR2: SQVTM, ANQGSEA. The CDR3 runs to 12 residues. CDR3 amino acids: CSVDTRSYEQYF. The DNA for the CDR3 is TGCAGCGTTGACACCAGGAGCTACGAGCAGTACTTC.

This clonotype was recorded a few times. The rearrangement uses TRBV19 and TRBJ1-4; D is ambiguous. V gave up 4 bases and J gave up 6 bases, with 15 bases separating them. Germline V gene sequence: CDR1 LNHDA, CDR2 SQIVND (reference sequence). CDR3 length equals 15 residues. The CDR3 here is CASSTLSTPDEKLFF. The CDR3 bases are TGTGCCAGTAGTACCCTGTCCACCCCGGATGAAAAACTGTTTTTT. Full variable domain (remainder filled in from reference TRBV19 and TRBJ1-4): DGGITQSPKYLFRKEGQNVTLSCEQNLNHDAMYWYRQDPGQGLRLIYYSQIVNDFQKGDIAEGYSVSREKKESFPLTVTSAQKNPTAFYLCASSTLSTPDEKLFFGSGTQLSVL.

This clonotype occurred a few times. The V gene is TRBV7-8, the J gene TRBJ1-5; D uncertain. Per the germline V gene, CDR1 is SGHVS and CDR2 is FQNEAQ. The CDR3 totals 13 residues. V was clipped by 3 bases and J by 5 bases, with 8 bases between them. The CDR3 DNA sequence: TGTGCCAGCAGCTTCGGGGAAGATCAGCCCCAGCATTTT. It yields the protein CASSFGEDQPQHF.

The chain joins TRBV19 to TRBJ1-5; no clear D. V gave up 5 bases and J gave up 1 base, with 12 bases separating them. The V gene's germline CDR1 is LNHDA and CDR2 SQIVND (reference sequence). This CDR3 spans 15 amino acids. As DNA, the CDR3 is TGTGCCAGTAGTCCGCGGACGGAAAGCAATCAGCCCCAGCATTTT. This codes for CASSPRTESNQPQHF. Full variable domain (outside the CDR3, taken from reference TRBV19 and TRBJ1-5): DGGITQSPKYLFRKEGQNVTLSCEQNLNHDAMYWYRQDPGQGLRLIYYSQIVNDFQKGDIAEGYSVSREKKESFPLTVTSAQKNPTAFYLCASSPRTESNQPQHFGDGTRLSIL.

This chain links TRBV29-1 with TRBJ2-7, with 7 bases identical to TRBD1. Germline V gives CDR1 SQVTM, CDR2 ANQGSEA. The CDR3 is 11 amino acids. V dropped 5 bases and J dropped 7; count of bases not matched to a gene: 5. In nucleotides, the CDR3 is TGCAGCGTTAGACAGGGATGGGAGCAGTACTTC. This gives the protein CSVRQGWEQYF.

This clonotype was seen at least ten times. This chain joins TRBV29-1 and TRBJ1-2; no clear D gene. Trimming left V 4 bases short and J 0 bases short, with 3 bases between. This CDR3 has 11 amino acids. The germline V gene encodes CDR1 SQVTM and CDR2 ANQGSEA. The CDR3 nucleotides read TGCAGCGTTGGAGCTAACTATGGCTACACCTTC. It yields the protein CSVGANYGYTF.

This clonotype showed up many times. This chain uses TRBV28 with TRBJ1-2; TRBD1 might be the D (6 bases). The CDR3 consists of 15 residues. Deletions cut 3 bases from V and 8 bases from J, with 19 bases between. Germline CDR1 reads MDHEN; CDR2 reads SYDVKM. CDR3 coding DNA: TGTGCCAGCAGTTTCTTTAGGGGGTTGGTGGACGGCTACACCTTC. It translates to CASSFFRGLVDGYTF.

This clonotype was detected ten times or more. This chain links TRBV28 with TRBJ2-7; D is unresolved. Germline values: CDR1 MDHEN, CDR2 SYDVKM. The CDR3 extends over 12 amino acids. Deletions cut 3 bases from V and 6 bases from J, with 9 bases between. The CDR3 DNA sequence: TGTGCCAGCAGTTTGTTCCGTTCCGAGCAGTACTTC. Amino acid sequence: CASSLFRSEQYF.

This clonotype appeared a few times. The rearrangement uses TRBV7-7 and TRBJ2-3; D possibly corresponds to TRBD1 (6 bases). Per germline, CDR1 SSHAT and CDR2 FNYEAQ (reference sequence). This CDR3 has 13 amino acids. The CDR3 sequence: CASDRQGADTQYF. The CDR3 nucleotides read TGTGCTAGCGACAGGCAGGGTGCAGATACGCAGTATTTT.

The CDR3 DNA follows: TGTGCCAGCACCCCGGCCGATACGCAGTATTTT. Encoded protein: CASTPADTQYF. V is TRBV12-3 or TRBV12-4 and J is TRBJ2-3, with D unclear. Deletions cut 7 bases from V and 6 bases from J, with 8 bases between. The CDR3 runs 11 residues.

There are a few counts of this clonotype. This chain joins TRBV7-2 and TRBJ2-5, with 7 bases fitting TRBD1. Germline values: CDR1 SGHTA, CDR2 FQGNSA. V was clipped by 3 bases and J by 5 bases; unmatched bases: 6. The CDR3 consists of 14 residues. CDR3 in amino acids: CASSFPDRAETQYF. Written as DNA, the CDR3 is TGTGCCAGCAGCTTTCCCGACAGGGCTGAGACCCAGTACTTC. Full variable domain (remainder filled in from reference TRBV7-2 and TRBJ2-5): GAGVSQSPSNKVTEKGKDVELRCDPISGHTALYWYRQSLGQGLEFLIYFQGNSAPDKSGLPSDRFSAERTGGSVSTLTIQRTQQEDSAVYLCASSFPDRAETQYFGPGTRLLVL.

This clonotype was detected only a few times. V and J are TRBV9 and TRBJ2-5; maybe TRBD2 (7 bases). The V end was cut by 0 bases, the J end by 5 bases, with 14 bases between. CDR1 is SGDLS, CDR2 YYNGEE, per germline. The CDR3 consists of 15 residues. The CDR3 region is CASSVDGWGGETQYF. The CDR3 nucleotides are TGTGCCAGCAGCGTAGACGGTTGGGGGGGCGAGACCCAGTACTTC.

There are many counts of this clonotype. The gene calls are TRBV30 and TRBJ1-1; possible D gene TRBD1, 5 bases. The CDR3 runs 11 residues. Germline V gives CDR1 GTSNPN, CDR2 SVGIG (reference sequence). V was cut by 3 bases and J by 7 bases, with 9 bases left in between. The CDR3 sequence is CAWSWGGEAFF. DNA for the CDR3: TGTGCCTGGAGCTGGGGGGGTGAAGCTTTCTTT.

V is TRBV7-9 and J is TRBJ1-1; D unresolved. V was shortened by 8 bases and J by 0 bases, with 16 bases between the two germline ends. There are 15 residues in the CDR3. Germline values: CDR1 SEHNR, CDR2 FQNEAQ (reference sequence). CDR3 DNA: TGTGCCAGCCCCAATCCCGATCTAATGAACACTGAAGCTTTCTTT. It is translated as CASPNPDLMNTEAFF.

The rearrangement joins TRBV7-9 to TRBJ2-2, with 10 nucleotides matching TRBD1. CDR3 length: 18 amino acids. Per germline, CDR1 SEHNR and CDR2 FQNEAQ (reference sequence). The ends lost 5 bases at V and 0 bases at J; junction bases unmatched: 9. The CDR3 loop reads CASSRPGTGEANTGELFF. Written as DNA, the CDR3 is TGTGCCAGCAGCCGTCCCGGGACAGGGGAGGCGAACACCGGGGAGCTGTTTTTT.

This clonotype was detected only a few times. The gene calls are TRBV14 and TRBJ1-2, with D perhaps matching TRBD1 (6 bases). CDR1 is SGHDN and CDR2 is FVKESK in the germline V gene. The CDR3 is made up of 17 amino acids. Trimming removed 2 bases from V and 6 bases from J, with 22 bases in between. The CDR3 region has the DNA TGTGCCAGCAGCCAATTCGAGTCGCGAGGGGGAAGGGATGGCTACACCTTC. It is translated as CASSQFESRGGRDGYTF.